The 8 T cell receptor beta chains listed next were all sequenced from one sample in a study of shared clonotypes between healthy human individuals. The method was immunoSEQ multiplex PCR; TCRdb's version includes in-frame clones alone and lacks a portion of them. The sample shows about 2.2 million clones, about 93% of them seen only once. The naive CD8 population came from CD45RO-negative cells selected for CCR7, without terminally differentiated effector memory CD45RA+ cells. Input material: naive CD8+ T cells from PBMCs. Source of these receptors: a man aged 18 to 29 in good health. Some clones in this sample may be carry-over from other donors' samples.

This chain uses TRBV7-9 with TRBJ2-7; D gene uncertain. Trimming removed 0 bases at V and 5 bases at J, with 5 bases between. CDR3 length equals 12 residues. CDR1 SEHNR and CDR2 FQNEAQ come from the germline V gene (reference sequence). CDR3 sequence: CASSLAHNEQYF. In DNA form, the CDR3 reads TGTGCCAGCAGCTTAGCGCACAACGAGCAGTACTTC.

The chain has TRBV9 and TRBJ2-7, with 8 bases identical to TRBD1. Germline CDR1 and CDR2: SGDLS and YYNGEE. The CDR3 covers 15 residues. With 4 bases clipped from V and 7 bases from J, the junction kept 13 bases outside the gene matches. The CDR3 loop is CASSQAGRGLEEQYF. For the CDR3, the DNA is TGTGCCAGCAGCCAAGCGGGCAGGGGGCTGGAAGAGCAGTACTTC.

The V and J genes are TRBV27 and TRBJ2-7; TRBD1 agrees at 9 bases. V gave up 5 bases and J gave up 1 base; unmatched junction bases: 12. CDR3 length equals 17 residues. Germline-derived CDR1 and CDR2 are MNHEY and SMNVEV (reference sequence). CDR3 sequence: CASSLLHPGQGSYEQYF. In DNA, the CDR3 is TGTGCCAGCAGTCTCCTCCACCCGGGACAGGGTTCCTACGAGCAGTACTTC.

The rearrangement joins TRBV19 to TRBJ2-1; D perhaps matches TRBD2 (5 bases). This CDR3 region has 15 residues. Trimming stripped 4 bases from V and 1 base from J, with 11 bases between. Germline values: CDR1 LNHDA, CDR2 SQIVND (reference sequence). Here the CDR3 reads CASSNIRGSYNEQFF. CDR3 bases: TGTGCCAGTAGTAATATTCGGGGATCCTACAATGAGCAGTTCTTC.

The chain couples TRBV7-8 to TRBJ1-1; 7 bases are shared with TRBD1. With 1 base clipped from V and 5 bases from J, the junction kept 10 bases outside the gene matches. CDR1 SGHVS and CDR2 FQNEAQ come from the germline V gene. This CDR3 has 16 amino acids. Written as DNA, the CDR3 is TGTGCCAGCAGCTTAGTGAGGGGGCGCGTTGGAACTGAAGCTTTCTTT. Its protein is CASSLVRGRVGTEAFF.

This sequence joins TRBV14 and TRBJ2-3; TRBD2 matches at 11 bases. Germline V gives CDR1 SGHDN, CDR2 FVKESK. After removal of 4 bases from V and 3 bases from J, the junction contained 6 bases not matched to a gene. The CDR3 covers 16 residues. DNA of the CDR3: TGTGCCAGCAGCCTAAGACTAGCGGGAAAGACAGATACGCAGTATTTT. This sequence encodes CASSLRLAGKTDTQYF.

A remark on this clone: Other DNA sequences in the sample encode the same CDR3. J is TRBJ2-5 and V is TRBV7-9, with 11 bases lining up with TRBD1. This CDR3 is built from 14 residues. V shed 5 bases, J shed 5 bases, and the junction held 4 bases outside the gene matches. In germline, CDR1 is SEHNR, CDR2 FQNEAQ (reference sequence). This chain's CDR3 is CASSGGTGGETQYF. The CDR3, as DNA: TGTGCCAGCAGCGGAGGGACAGGGGGGGAGACCCAGTACTTC.

Here the CDR3 reads CASSDFTDTQYF. CDR3 in DNA: TGTGCCAGCAGTGACTTCACAGATACGCAGTATTTT. The rearrangement links TRBV6-4 to TRBJ2-3, with D hard to call. CDR1 MRHNA and CDR2 SNTAGT come from the germline V gene. The CDR3 is made up of 12 amino acids. V shed 1 base and J shed 2 bases, with 1 base lying between them.